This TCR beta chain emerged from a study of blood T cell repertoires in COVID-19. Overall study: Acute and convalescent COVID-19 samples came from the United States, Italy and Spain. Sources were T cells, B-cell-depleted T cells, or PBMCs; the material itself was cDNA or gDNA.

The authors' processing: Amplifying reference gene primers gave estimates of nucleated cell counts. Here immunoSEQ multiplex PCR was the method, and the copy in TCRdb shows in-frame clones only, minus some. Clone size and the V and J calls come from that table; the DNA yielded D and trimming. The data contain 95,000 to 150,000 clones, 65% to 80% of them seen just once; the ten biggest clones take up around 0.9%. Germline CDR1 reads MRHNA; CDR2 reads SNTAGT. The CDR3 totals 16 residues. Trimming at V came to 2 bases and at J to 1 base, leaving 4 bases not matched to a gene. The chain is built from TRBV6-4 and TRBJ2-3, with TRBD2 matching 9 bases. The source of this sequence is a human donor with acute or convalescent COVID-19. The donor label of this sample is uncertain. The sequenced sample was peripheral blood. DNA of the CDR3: TGTGCCAGCAGTGACATCGCGGGGGGGCGCACAGATACGCAGTATTTT. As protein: CASSDIAGGRTDTQYF.